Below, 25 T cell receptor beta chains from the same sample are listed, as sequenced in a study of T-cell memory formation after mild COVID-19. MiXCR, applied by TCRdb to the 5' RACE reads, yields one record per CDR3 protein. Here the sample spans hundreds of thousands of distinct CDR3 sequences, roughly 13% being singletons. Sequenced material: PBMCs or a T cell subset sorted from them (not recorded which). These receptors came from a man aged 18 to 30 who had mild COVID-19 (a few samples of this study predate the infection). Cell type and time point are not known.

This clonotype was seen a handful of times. CDR3 in DNA: TGCAGTGCTAGAGCGGCCACTAACTATGGCTACACCTTC. Translating gives CSARAATNYGYTF. The V and J genes are TRBV20-1 and TRBJ1-2; D remains unclear. This CDR3 has 13 residues. V was pared by 1 base and J by 0 bases, with 6 bases between. Germline loops: CDR1 DFQATT, CDR2 SNEGSKA (reference sequence).

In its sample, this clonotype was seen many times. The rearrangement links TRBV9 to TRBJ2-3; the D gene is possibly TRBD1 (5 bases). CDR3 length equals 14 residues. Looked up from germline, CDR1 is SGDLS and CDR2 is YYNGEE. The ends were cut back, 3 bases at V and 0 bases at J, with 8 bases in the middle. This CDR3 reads CASSEQVSTDTQYF. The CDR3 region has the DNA TGTGCCAGCAGCGAACAGGTTAGCACAGATACGCAGTATTTT.

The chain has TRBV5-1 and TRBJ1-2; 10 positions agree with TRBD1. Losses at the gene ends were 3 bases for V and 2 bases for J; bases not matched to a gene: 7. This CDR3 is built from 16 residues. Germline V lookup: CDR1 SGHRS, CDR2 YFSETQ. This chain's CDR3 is CASSSPGQGKNYGYTF. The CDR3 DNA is TGCGCCAGCAGCTCGCCGGGACAGGGGAAGAACTATGGCTACACCTTC.

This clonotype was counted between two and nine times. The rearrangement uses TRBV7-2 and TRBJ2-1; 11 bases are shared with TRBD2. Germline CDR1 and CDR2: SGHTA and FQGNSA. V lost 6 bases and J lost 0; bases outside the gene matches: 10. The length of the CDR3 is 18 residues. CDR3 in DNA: TGTGCCAGCAGAGCCGGGACTAGCGGTGTGAGCTCCTACAATGAGCAGTTCTTC. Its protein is CASRAGTSGVSSYNEQFF.

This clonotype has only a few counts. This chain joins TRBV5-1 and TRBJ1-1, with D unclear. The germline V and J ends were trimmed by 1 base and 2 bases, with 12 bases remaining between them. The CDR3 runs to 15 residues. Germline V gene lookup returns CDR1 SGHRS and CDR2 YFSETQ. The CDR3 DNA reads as TGCGCCAGCAGCTTGAGTGAGGGTATTAACACTGAAGCTTTCTTT. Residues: CASSLSEGINTEAFF.

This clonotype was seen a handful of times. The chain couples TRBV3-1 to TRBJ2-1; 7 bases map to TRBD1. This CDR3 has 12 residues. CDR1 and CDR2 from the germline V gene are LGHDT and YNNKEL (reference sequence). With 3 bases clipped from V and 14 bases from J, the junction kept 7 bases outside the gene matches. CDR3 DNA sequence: TGTGCCAGCAGCCAGTTGACAGGGTTGGAGTTCTTC. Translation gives CASSQLTGLEFF.

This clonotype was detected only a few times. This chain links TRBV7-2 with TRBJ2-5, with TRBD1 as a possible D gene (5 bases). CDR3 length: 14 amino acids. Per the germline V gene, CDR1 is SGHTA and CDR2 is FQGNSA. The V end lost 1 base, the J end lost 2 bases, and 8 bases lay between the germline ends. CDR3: CASSLDRFQETQYF. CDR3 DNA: TGTGCCAGCAGCTTAGACAGGTTTCAAGAGACCCAGTACTTC.

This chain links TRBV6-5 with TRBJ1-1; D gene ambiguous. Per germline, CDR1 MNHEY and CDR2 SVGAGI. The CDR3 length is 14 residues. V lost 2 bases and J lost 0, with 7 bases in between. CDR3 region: CASSYRVMNTEAFF. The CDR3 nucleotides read TGTGCCAGCAGTTACCGGGTAATGAACACTGAAGCTTTCTTT.

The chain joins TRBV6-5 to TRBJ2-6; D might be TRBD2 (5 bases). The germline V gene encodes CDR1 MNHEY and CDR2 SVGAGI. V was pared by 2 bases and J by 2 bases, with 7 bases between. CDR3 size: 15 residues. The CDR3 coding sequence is TGTGCCAGCAGTTACAACGGGGCTGGGGCCAACGTCCTGACTTTC. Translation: CASSYNGAGANVLTF.

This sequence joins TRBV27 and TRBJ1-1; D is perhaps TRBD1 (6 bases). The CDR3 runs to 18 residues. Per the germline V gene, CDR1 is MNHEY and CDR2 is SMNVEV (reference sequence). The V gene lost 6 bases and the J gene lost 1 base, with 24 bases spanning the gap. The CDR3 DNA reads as TGTGCCAGCAGATCTTCACGCTGGAGCAGGGGAGGGAACACTGAAGCTTTCTTT. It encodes CASRSSRWSRGGNTEAFF.

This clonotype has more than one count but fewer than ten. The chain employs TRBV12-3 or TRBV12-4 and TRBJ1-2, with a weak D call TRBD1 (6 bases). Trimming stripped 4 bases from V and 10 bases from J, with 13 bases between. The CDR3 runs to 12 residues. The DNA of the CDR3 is TGTGCCAGCAGTTATGTTACGGGGGCCTACACCTTC. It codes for CASSYVTGAYTF.

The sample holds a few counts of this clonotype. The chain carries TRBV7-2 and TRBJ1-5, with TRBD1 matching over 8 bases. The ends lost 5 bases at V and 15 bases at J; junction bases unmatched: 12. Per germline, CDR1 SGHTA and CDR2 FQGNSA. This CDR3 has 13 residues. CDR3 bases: TGTGCCAGCAGCCATGGACAGGGTGTCCCGTCGCATTTT. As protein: CASSHGQGVPSHF.

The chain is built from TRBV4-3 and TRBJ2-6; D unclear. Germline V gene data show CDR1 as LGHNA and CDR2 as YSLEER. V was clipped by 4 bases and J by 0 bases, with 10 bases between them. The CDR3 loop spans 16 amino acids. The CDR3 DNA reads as TGCGCCAGCAGCCCTTACGGTGTCTCTGGGGCCAACGTCCTGACTTTC. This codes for CASSPYGVSGANVLTF.

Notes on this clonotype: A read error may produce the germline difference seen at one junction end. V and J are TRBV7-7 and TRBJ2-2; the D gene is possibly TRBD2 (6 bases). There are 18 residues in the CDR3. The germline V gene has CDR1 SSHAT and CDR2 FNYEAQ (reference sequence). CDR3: CASSPDRRGLPQTGELFF. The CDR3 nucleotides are TGTGCTAGCAGCCCCGATCGCCGGGGACTCCCACAGACCGGGGAGCTGTTTTTT.

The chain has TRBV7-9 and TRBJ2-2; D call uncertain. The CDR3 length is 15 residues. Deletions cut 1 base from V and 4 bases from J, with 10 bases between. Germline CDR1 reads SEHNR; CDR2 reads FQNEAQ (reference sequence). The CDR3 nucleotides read TGTGCCAGCAGCTTAGTGAAGGGATTCACCGGGGAGCTGTTTTTT. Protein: CASSLVKGFTGELFF.

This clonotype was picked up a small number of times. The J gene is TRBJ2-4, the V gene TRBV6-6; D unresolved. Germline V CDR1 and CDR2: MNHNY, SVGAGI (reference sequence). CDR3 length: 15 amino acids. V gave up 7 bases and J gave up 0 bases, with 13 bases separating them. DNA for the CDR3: TGTGCCAGCACCTCCGAGGCCCTAGCCAAAAACATTCAGTACTTC. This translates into CASTSEALAKNIQYF.

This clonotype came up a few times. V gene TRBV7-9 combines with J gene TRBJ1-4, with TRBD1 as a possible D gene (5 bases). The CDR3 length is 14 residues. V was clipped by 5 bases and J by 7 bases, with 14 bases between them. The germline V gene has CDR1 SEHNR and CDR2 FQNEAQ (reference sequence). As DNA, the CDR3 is TGTGCCAGCAGCCACCCAGGGTTCGGTGAAAAACTGTTTTTT. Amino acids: CASSHPGFGEKLFF.

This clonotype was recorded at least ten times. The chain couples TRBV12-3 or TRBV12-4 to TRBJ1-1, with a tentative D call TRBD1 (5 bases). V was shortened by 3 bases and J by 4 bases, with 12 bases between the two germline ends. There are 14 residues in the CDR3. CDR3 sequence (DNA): TGTGCCAGCAGTTTCTTTGACAGACGCACTGAAGCTTTCTTT. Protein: CASSFFDRRTEAFF.

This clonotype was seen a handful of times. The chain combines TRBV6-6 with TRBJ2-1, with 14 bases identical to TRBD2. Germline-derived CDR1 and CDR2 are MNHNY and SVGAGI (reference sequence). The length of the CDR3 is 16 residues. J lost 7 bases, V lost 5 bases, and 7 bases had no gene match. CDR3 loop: CASSLRLAGGGNEQFF. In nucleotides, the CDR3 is TGTGCCAGCAGTCTCCGACTAGCGGGGGGGGGAAATGAGCAGTTCTTC.

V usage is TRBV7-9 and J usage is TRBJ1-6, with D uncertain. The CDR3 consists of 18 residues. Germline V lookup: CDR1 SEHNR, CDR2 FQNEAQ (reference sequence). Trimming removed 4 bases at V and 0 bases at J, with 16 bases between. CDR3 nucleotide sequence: TGTGCCAGCAGCTCCATCGGCCCCCTGAGCTCCTATAATTCACCCCTCCACTTT. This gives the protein CASSSIGPLSSYNSPLHF.

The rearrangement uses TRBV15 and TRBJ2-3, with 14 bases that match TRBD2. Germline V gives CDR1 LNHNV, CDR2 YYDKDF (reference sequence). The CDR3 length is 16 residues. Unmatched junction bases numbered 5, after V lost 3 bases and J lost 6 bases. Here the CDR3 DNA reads TGTGCCACCAGCAGCCGACTAGCGGGGGGGACCGATACGCAGTATTTT. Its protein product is CATSSRLAGGTDTQYF.

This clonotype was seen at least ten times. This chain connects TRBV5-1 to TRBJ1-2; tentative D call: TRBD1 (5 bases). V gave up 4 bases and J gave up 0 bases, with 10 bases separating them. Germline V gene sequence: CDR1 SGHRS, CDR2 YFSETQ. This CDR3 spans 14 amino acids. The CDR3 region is CASSVGTANYGYTF. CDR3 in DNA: TGCGCCAGCAGCGTTGGGACGGCTAACTATGGCTACACCTTC.

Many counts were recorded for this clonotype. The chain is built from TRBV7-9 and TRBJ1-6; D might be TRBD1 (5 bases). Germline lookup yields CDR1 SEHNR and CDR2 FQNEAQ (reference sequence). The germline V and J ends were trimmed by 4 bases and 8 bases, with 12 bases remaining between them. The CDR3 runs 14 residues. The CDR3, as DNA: TGTGCCAGCAGCTCTGAGGGACCATATTCACCCCTCCACTTT. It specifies CASSSEGPYSPLHF. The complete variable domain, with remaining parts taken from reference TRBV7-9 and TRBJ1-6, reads DTGVSQNPRHKITKRGQNVTFRCDPISEHNRLYWYRQTLGQGPEFLTYFQNEAQLEKSRLLSDRFSAERPKGSFSTLEIQRTEQGDSAMYLCASSSEGPYSPLHFGNGTRLTVT.

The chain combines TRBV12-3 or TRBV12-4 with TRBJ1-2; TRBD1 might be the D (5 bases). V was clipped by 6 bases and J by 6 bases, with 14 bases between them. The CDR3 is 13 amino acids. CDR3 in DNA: TGTGCCAGCAGACCAGGGAGAATCCATGGCTACACCTTC. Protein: CASRPGRIHGYTF.

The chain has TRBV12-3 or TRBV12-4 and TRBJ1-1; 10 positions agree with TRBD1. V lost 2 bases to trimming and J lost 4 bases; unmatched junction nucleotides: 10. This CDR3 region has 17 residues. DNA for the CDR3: TGTGCCAGCAGTTTAAAGACAGGGGGCAGTGTGGGCACTGAAGCTTTCTTT. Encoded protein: CASSLKTGGSVGTEAFF.